This T cell receptor (beta chain) came from a study of T cells after posttransplantation cyclophosphamide (dated by TCRdb to the mid-2010s). Looking at the study overall: Using TRB sequencing, the study followed how the T cell repertoire rebuilt after myeloablative bone marrow transplantation with posttransplantation cyclophosphamide given as GVHD prophylaxis. Antigen receptor sequencing covered samples from a few dozen PTCy-treated patients and over 15 of their related bone marrow donors. Blood from every one of the approximately 37 PTCy patients who had 1-year posttransplant specimens underwent TRB sequencing. In 3 patients, TRB sequencing was also performed on up to 3 more blood samples taken 2 to 5.2 years after transplant, and in a handful of patients, pretransplant blood was also TRB-sequenced. Because TRA and TRB clonality correlated tightly in some 10 samples, the subsequent TCR analyses were limited to TRB only. Public TRB sequences were checked against a database of over 3,500 sequences associated with responses to pathogens, tumor antigens, self-antigens and alloantigens.

Overall results and qualifications from the work: Across 35 to 45 patients, TRB clonality was highly associated with recipient CMV seropositivity and CMV reactivation, and diversity in PTCy patients was similar to diversity in CNI/methotrexate controls. The TRB repertoires of T cells infiltrating skin or GI tract showed only limited overlap with the TRB repertoires of T cells in blood. Donor-recipient similarity was low at 1-2 months but increased during the first year, and donor CD8+ memory clones often dominated later blood repertoires.

TRB sequencing was run on genomic DNA with either the immunoSEQ assay at survey resolution or the hsTCRB kit. Per the source publication's procedure: The immunoSEQ software handled initial read processing, and the LymphoSeq R package was used for repertoire analyses. Clonality was calculated as 1 minus normalized Shannon entropy, and the Gini coefficient was also calculated for each TRB dataset. Phenotypes of unsorted samples were inferred by mapping TRB sequences from sorted subsets of the recipient or donor onto the same recipient's unsorted samples. The source is immuneACCESS, and TCRdb retained only in-frame sequences with V and J called. Part of the clones is not carried over; for the studies checked, unresolved V genes explain less than half of this, and the remainder is unexplained. The V and J calls and clone size come from that table; D and trimming were worked out from the DNA. A total of roughly 20,000 clones appear in this sample, less than 99% of them only once. The ten most abundant clones make up under 0.2% of the sample.

CDR1 and CDR2 were assigned from the germline V gene (reference sequence) as LNHDA and SQIVND. Trimming accounts for 6 bases at V and 8 bases at J, while the number of junction bases matched to no gene is 14. From cysteine to phenylalanine, the CDR3 is 16 amino acids long. CDR3 DNA only is kept here, 48 bases in frame from base 1. Viable CD3+CD4+ or CD3+CD8+ cells that were CCR7+CD45RA+CD45RO-CD95-CD27+CD28+ were defined as naive T cells. Peripheral blood samples were provided by related bone marrow donors on the day of marrow donation. Peripheral blood and bone marrow mononuclear cells were isolated by Ficoll-Hypaque density centrifugation and cryopreserved. FACS on a FACSAria II was used to sort CD4+ and CD8+ T cells, including the naive and memory subsets. A word on this clone: Its antigen specificity is not known. Within one base of it there is no much larger clone, and no base qualities were kept.

The clonotype comes from a middle-aged man in good health, CMV-negative, and a related stem cell transplant donor. Sequencing was carried out using naive CD4+ T cells sorted from PBMCs. The rearranged segments are TRBV19 and TRBJ2-1; 9 of the junction bases match TRBD1. The CDR3 is CASRITGTGMGYEQFF. The DNA sequence follows: TGTGCCAGTAGAATAACCGGGACAGGGATGGGCTATGAGCAGTTCTTC.